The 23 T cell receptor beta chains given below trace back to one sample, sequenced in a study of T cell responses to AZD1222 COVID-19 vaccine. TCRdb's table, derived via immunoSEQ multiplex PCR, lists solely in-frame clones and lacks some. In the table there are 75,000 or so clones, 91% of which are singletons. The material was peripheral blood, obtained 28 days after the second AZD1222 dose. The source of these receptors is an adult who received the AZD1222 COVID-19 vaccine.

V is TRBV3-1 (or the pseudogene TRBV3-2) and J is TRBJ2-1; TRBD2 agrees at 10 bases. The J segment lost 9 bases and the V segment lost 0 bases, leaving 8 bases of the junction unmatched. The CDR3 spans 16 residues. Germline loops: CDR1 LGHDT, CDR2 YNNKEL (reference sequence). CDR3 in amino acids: CASSQDEEREGLEQFF. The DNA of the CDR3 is TGTGCCAGCAGCCAAGATGAGGAGCGGGAGGGCCTTGAGCAGTTCTTC.

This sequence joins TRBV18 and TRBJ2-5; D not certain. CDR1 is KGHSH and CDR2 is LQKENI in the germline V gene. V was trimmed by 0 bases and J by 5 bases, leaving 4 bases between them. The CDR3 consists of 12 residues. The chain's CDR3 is CASSPPSETQYF. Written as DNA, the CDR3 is TGTGCCAGCTCACCACCCTCCGAGACCCAGTACTTC.

This chain's CDR3 is CASSLGGKPLAKLFF. Written as DNA, the CDR3 is TGTGCCAGCAGCTTGGGTGGCAAACCCCTCGCGAAACTGTTTTTT. The chain recombines TRBV5-4 with TRBJ1-4; D is uncertain. The germline V and J ends were trimmed by 0 bases and 11 bases, with 17 bases remaining between them. The CDR3 sequence is 15 residues long. Germline V gene data show CDR1 as SGHNT and CDR2 as YYREEE (reference sequence).

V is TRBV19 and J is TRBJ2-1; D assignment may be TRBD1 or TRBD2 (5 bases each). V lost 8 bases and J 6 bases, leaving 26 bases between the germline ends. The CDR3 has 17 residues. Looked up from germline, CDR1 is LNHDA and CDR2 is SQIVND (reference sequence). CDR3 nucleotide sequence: TGTGCCAGTTCGAAAGAATTAAGTTTGTTGAGGGGCAATGAGCAGTTCTTC. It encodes CASSKELSLLRGNEQFF.

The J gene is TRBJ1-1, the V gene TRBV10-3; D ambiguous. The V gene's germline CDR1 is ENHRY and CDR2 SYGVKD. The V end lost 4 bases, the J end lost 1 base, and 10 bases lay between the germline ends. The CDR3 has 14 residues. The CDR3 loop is CAISGGDRNTEAFF. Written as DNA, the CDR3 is TGTGCCATCAGTGGGGGAGACCGGAACACTGAAGCTTTCTTT.

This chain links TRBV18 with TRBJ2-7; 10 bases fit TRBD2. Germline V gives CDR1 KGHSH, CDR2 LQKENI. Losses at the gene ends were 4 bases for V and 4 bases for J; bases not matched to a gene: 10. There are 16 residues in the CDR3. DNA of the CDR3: TGTGCCAGCTCACACTCCGGGACTAGCGACGCTTACGAGCAGTACTTC. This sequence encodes CASSHSGTSDAYEQYF.

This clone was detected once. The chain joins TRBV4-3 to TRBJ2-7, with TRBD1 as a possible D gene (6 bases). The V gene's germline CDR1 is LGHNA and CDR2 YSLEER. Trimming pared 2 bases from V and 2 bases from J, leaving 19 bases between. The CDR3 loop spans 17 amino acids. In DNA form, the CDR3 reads TGCGCCAGCAGCCAAAAACCCTTGGTCAGGGGAACCTACGAGCAGTACTTC. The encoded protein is CASSQKPLVRGTYEQYF.

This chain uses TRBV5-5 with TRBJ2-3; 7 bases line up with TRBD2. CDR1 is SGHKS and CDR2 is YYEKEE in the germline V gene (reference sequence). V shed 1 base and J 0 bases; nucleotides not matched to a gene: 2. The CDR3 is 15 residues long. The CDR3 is CASSLNGRSTDTQYF. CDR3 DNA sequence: TGTGCCAGCAGCTTGAACGGGAGGAGCACAGATACGCAGTATTTT. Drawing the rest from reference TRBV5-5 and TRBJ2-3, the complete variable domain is DAGVTQSPTHLIKTRGQQVTLRCSPISGHKSVSWYQQVLGQGPQFIFQYYEKEERGRGNFPDRFSARQFPNYSSELNVNALLLGDSALYLCASSLNGRSTDTQYFGPGTRLTVL.

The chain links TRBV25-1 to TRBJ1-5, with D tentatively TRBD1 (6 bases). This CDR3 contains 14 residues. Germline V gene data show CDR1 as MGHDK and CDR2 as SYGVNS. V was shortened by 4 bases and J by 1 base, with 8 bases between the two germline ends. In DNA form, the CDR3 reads TGTGCCAGCAGTGTGGGGGCAAGCAATCAGCCCCAGCATTTT. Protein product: CASSVGASNQPQHF.

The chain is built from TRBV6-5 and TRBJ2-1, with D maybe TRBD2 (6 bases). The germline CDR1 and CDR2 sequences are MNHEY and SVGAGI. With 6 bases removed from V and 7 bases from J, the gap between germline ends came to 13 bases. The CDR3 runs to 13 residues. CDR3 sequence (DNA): TGTGCCAGCAGCAGGACTATGAAGAATGAGCAGTTCTTC. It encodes CASSRTMKNEQFF.

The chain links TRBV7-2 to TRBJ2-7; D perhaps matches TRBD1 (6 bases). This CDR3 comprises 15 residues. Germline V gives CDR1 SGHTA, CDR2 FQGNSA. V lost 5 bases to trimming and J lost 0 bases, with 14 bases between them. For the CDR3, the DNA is TGTGCCAGCAGCGGATCCGGGACACCCTCCTACGAGCAGTACTTC. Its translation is CASSGSGTPSYEQYF. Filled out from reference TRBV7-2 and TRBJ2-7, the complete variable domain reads GAGVSQSPSNKVTEKGKDVELRCDPISGHTALYWYRQSLGQGLEFLIYFQGNSAPDKSGLPSDRFSAERTGGSVSTLTIQRTQQEDSAVYLCASSGSGTPSYEQYFGPGTRLTVT.

This chain's CDR3 is CSVRTSGNEQYF. The CDR3 bases are TGCAGCGTGCGGACTAGCGGCAACGAGCAGTACTTC. The V call is TRBV29-1, the J call TRBJ2-7; 10 bases align to TRBD2. In germline, CDR1 is SQVTM, CDR2 ANQGSEA. V was clipped by 6 bases and J by 5 bases; unmatched bases: 4. This CDR3 has 12 amino acids.

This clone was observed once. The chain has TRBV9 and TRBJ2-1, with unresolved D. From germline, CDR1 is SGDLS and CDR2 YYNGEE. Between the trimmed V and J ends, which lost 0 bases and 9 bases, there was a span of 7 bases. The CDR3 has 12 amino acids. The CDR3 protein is CASSVDSSEQFF. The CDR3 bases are TGTGCCAGCAGCGTAGATTCGAGTGAGCAGTTCTTC.

For the CDR3, the DNA is TGTGCTAGTGGTTTCACCTCCTACGAGCAGTACTTC. Its protein is CASGFTSYEQYF. The rearrangement joins TRBV12-5 to TRBJ2-7; no definite D call. V was cut by 3 bases and J by 0 bases, with 3 bases left in between. Germline V gene data show CDR1 as LGHNT and CDR2 as FRNRAP. The CDR3 is 12 residues long.

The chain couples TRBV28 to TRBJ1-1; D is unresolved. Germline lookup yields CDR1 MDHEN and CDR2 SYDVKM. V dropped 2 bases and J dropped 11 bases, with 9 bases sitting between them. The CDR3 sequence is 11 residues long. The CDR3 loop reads CASSLNLGAFF. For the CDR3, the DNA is TGTGCCAGCAGTTTAAACCTGGGGGCTTTCTTT.

CDR3 bases: TGTGCCAGCAGCTTGGCTGGGGGTCAGGACTATGGCTACACCTTC. This gives the protein CASSLAGGQDYGYTF. The V call is TRBV5-5, the J call TRBJ1-2; TRBD1 might be the D (5 bases). V gave up 0 bases and J gave up 3 bases, with 12 bases separating them. This CDR3 spans 15 amino acids. CDR1 and CDR2 from the germline V gene are SGHKS and YYEKEE (reference sequence).

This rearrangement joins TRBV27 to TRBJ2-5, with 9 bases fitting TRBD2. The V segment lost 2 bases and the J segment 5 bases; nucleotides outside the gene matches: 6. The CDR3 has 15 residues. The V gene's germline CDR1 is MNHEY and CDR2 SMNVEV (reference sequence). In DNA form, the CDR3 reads TGTGCCAGCAGTTTAGGACTAGCGTGGGGGGAGACCCAGTACTTC. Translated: CASSLGLAWGETQYF.

CDR3 in amino acids: CASSEVGLNEQFF. The CDR3 DNA follows: TGTGCCAGCAGTGAAGTGGGTCTCAATGAGCAGTTCTTC. The J gene is TRBJ2-1, the V gene TRBV2; D unresolved. V dropped 1 base and J dropped 6 bases, with 7 bases sitting between them. The length of the CDR3 is 13 residues. Looked up from germline, CDR1 is SNHLY and CDR2 is FYNNEI.

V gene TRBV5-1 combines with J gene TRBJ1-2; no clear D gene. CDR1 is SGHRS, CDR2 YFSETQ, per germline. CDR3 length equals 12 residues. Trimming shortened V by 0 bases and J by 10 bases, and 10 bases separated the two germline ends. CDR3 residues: CASSLAYKDYTF. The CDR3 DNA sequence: TGCGCCAGCAGCTTGGCCTATAAGGACTACACCTTC.

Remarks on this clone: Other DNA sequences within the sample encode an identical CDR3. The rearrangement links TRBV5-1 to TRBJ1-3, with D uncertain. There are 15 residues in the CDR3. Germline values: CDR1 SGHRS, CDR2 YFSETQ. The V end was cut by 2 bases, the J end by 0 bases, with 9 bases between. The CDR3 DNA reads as TGCGCCAGCAGCTTTGGATCAAGCTCTGGAAACACCATATATTTT. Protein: CASSFGSSSGNTIYF.

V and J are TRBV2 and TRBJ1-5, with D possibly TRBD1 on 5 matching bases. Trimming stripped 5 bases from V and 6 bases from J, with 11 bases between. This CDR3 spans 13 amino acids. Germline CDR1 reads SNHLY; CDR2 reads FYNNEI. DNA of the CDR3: TGTGCCAGCAGTTTCAGGGCGGGTCAGCCCCAGCATTTT. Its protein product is CASSFRAGQPQHF. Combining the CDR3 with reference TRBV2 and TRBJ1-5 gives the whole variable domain EPEVTQTPSHQVTQMGQEVILRCVPISNHLYFYWYRQILGQKVEFLVSFYNNEISEKSEIFDDQFSVERPDGSNFTLKIRSTKLEDSAMYFCASSFRAGQPQHFGDGTRLSIL.

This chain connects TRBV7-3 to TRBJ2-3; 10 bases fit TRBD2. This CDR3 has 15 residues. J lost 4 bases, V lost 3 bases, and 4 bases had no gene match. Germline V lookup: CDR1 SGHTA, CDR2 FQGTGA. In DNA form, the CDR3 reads TGTGCCAGCAGCTTTCTAGCGGGAGTTCCAGATACGCAGTATTTT. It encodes CASSFLAGVPDTQYF.

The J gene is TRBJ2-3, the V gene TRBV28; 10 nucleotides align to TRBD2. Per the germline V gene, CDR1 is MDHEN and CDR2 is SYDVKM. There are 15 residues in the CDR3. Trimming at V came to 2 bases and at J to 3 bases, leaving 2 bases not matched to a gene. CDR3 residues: CASSLGSGRTDTQYF. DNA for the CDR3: TGTGCCAGCAGTTTAGGTAGCGGGAGGACAGATACGCAGTATTTT.